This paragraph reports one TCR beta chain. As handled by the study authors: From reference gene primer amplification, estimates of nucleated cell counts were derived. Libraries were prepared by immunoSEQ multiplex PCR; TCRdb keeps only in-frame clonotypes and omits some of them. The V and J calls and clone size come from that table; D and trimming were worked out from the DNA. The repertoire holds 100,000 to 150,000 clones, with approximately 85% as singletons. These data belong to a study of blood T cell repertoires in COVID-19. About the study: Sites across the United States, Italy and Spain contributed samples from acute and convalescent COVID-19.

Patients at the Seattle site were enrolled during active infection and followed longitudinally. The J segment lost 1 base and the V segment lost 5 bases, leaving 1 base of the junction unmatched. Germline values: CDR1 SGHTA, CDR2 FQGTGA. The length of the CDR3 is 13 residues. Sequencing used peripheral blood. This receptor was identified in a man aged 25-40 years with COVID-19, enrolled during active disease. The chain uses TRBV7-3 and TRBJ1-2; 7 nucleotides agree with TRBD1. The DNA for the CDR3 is TGTGCCAGCAGCCGGGACAGTAACTATGGCTACACCTTC. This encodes CASSRDSNYGYTF.